This T cell receptor beta chain came from a study of cytomegalovirus exposure and HLA in healthy donors. Whole-study context: An analysis done earlier identified more than 100 million unique TCR beta sequences from about 180 million T cells.

The PCR contained 60 Vbeta and 13 Jbeta primers. Clones were sequenced by immunoSEQ multiplex PCR, and TCRdb holds only the in-frame ones, with some missing. The profile covers around 80,000 clones, with over 60% appearing a single time and approximately 5.7% taken by the ten largest. Between the trimmed V and J ends, which lost 1 base and 12 bases, there was a span of 10 bases. Germline loops: CDR1 SEHNR, CDR2 FQNEAQ (reference sequence). The CDR3 length is 13 residues. To note about this clone: Its specificity is unknown.

Whole-study findings and limits: As was reported, the classifier diagnosed cytomegalovirus status with high specificity and sensitivity.

This TCR derives from a female donor in good health and CMV-seronegative. The sample was PBMCs. V usage is TRBV7-9 and J usage is TRBJ1-6; D is unresolved. In DNA form, the CDR3 reads TGTGCCAGCAGCTTAGAGGAGAGTCTACCCCTCCACTTT. Amino acids: CASSLEESLPLHF.